These T cell receptor beta chains were read from a single sample in a study of T cell responses to AZD1222 COVID-19 vaccine. Using immunoSEQ multiplex PCR, the repertoire was profiled, and TCRdb retains in-frame clones only, with some absent. This sample has 130,000 or so clones, with over 75% found just once. Here the sequenced sample was peripheral blood, taken 28 days after the second AZD1222 dose. The receptor set was obtained from an adult who received the AZD1222 COVID-19 vaccine. CDR3s include the opening cysteine and the closing phenylalanine or tryptophan. The D gene is left open where the match is weak. Not all rows give a size; the values are once, few, many and, for expanded clones, a class.

v_call	clone_size	d_call	j_call	cdr3_nt	cdr3_aa
TRBV30	.	.	TRBJ2-7	TGTGCCTGGACCCTCCGGTCCCAATGGTCCGAGCAGTACTTC	CAWTLRSQWSEQYF
TRBV10-3	once	.	TRBJ1-2	TGTGCCATCAGTGAGGCCGGTCGTGGGATTGCCGCCGATGGCTACACCTTC	CAISEAGRGIAADGYTF
TRBV9	.	.	TRBJ2-2	TGTGCCAGCAGCGTAGGGGTGGGCACCGGGGAGCTGTTTTTT	CASSVGVGTGELFF
TRBV10-3	once	TRBD1	TRBJ2-5	TGTGCCATCAGTGAGTCGAGGACAGGTCTGGAGACCCAGTACTTC	CAISESRTGLETQYF
TRBV30	.	.	TRBJ1-5	TGTGCCTGGAGCCGGGGTACCAATCAGCCCCAGCATTTT	CAWSRGTNQPQHF
TRBV7-2	.	.	TRBJ1-1	TGTGCCAGCAGCTTATCCCCAGATTCGAACACTGAAGCTTTCTTT	CASSLSPDSNTEAFF
TRBV12-3/TRBV12-4	.	.	TRBJ2-1	TGTGCCAGCAGTTTAGTGGGGAATGAGCAGTTCTTC	CASSLVGNEQFF
TRBV2	.	.	TRBJ1-3	TGTGCCAGCAGTGAAGGGGGAGAGGGCGGAAACACCATATATTTT	CASSEGGEGGNTIYF
TRBV2	.	.	TRBJ1-5	TGTGCCAGCAGCCCCGGGGAGGTCACGGGTCAGCCCCAGCATTTT	CASSPGEVTGQPQHF
TRBV7-2	.	.	TRBJ2-5	TGTGCCAGCAGCTTCGGGGTCGGGGAGACCCAGTACTTC	CASSFGVGETQYF
TRBV27	.	TRBD1	TRBJ2-2	TGTGCCAGCAGTCGTCAAGGACAGGTGGGCACCGGGGAGCTGTTTTTT	CASSRQGQVGTGELFF
TRBV2	few	TRBD1	TRBJ1-2	TGTGCCAGCAGTACAGGGGGCGGCTATGGCTACACCTTC	CASSTGGGYGYTF
TRBV5-1	.	.	TRBJ2-6	TGCGCCAGCAGCTGGGACGGCTCTGGGGCCAACGTCCTGACTTTC	CASSWDGSGANVLTF
TRBV4-3	.	TRBD2	TRBJ2-7	TGCGCCAGCAGCCAAGAGTTACTAGCGGGGGTGAGGGAGCAGTACTTC	CASSQELLAGVREQYF
TRBV6-5	.	.	TRBJ2-7	TGTGCCAGCAGCGTGAGTCCCTACGAGCAGTACTTC	CASSVSPYEQYF
TRBV5-1	once	.	TRBJ1-6	TGCGCCAGCAGCCTTCAGGGGCTTGGAAATTCACCCCTCCACTTT	CASSLQGLGNSPLHF
TRBV7-9	.	.	TRBJ1-3	TGTGCCAGCAGCTTAGCCCGCCTATGGGGAGCCGGAAACACCATATATTTT	CASSLARLWGAGNTIYF
TRBV21-1	.	.	TRBJ1-5	TGTGCCGCGGCCAGGAATGACAATCAGCCCCAGCATTTT	CAAARNDNQPQHF
TRBV6-5	.	TRBD1	TRBJ1-1	TGTGCCAGCAGTTACGCTGGACAGGATGAAGCTTTCTTT	CASSYAGQDEAFF
TRBV25-1	.	.	TRBJ2-5	TGTGCCAGCAGCGCCAGAGAGACCCAGTACTTC	CASSARETQYF
TRBV6-5	.	.	TRBJ1-4	TGTGCCAGCATACCATCCGTTAATGAAAAACTGTTTTTT	CASIPSVNEKLFF
TRBV6-5	.	.	TRBJ1-5	TGTGCCAGCAGGGACAGCAAATTTAGCAATCAGCCCCAGCATTTT	CASRDSKFSNQPQHF
TRBV7-6	.	TRBD1	TRBJ1-2	TGTGCCAGCAGCCCAGGGGGACAAGGGATAAACTATGGCTACACCTTC	CASSPGGQGINYGYTF
TRBV7-9	.	TRBD2	TRBJ2-1	TGTGCCAGCAGCTTTGGGACTAGCGGGGGGTACAATGAGCAGTTCTTC	CASSFGTSGGYNEQFF
TRBV19	.	.	TRBJ1-1	TGTGCCAGTAGTATGACCGGGGACACTGAAGCTTTCTTT	CASSMTGDTEAFF
TRBV27	once	TRBD1	TRBJ1-1	TGTGCCAGCAGTTCGGACAGGGGGCAAGCTTTCTTT	CASSSDRGQAFF
TRBV19	.	TRBD1	TRBJ1-2	TGTGCCAGTAGCCAACTAGGGACAGATAACTATGGCTACACCTTC	CASSQLGTDNYGYTF
TRBV7-7	.	.	TRBJ2-2	TGTGCCAGCAGCTTAAGACAACCGGGTGGGGAGCTGTTTTTT	CASSLRQPGGELFF
TRBV6-5	.	.	TRBJ2-1	TGTGCCAGCAGTTACTCAGGTGGGCGGGATGAGCAGTTCTTC	CASSYSGGRDEQFF